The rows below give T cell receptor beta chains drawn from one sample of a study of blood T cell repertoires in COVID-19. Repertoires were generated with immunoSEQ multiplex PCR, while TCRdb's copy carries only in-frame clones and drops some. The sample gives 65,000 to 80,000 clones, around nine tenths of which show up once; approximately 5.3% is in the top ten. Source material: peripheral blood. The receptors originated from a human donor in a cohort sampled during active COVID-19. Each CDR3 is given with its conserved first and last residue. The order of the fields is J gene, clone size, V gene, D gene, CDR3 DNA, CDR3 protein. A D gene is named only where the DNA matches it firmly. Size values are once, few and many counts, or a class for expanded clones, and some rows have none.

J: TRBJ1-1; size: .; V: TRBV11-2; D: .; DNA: TGTGCCAGCAGCTTAGGGGGCCTCAGTTTACGCACTGAAGCTTTCTTT; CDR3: CASSLGGLSLRTEAFF
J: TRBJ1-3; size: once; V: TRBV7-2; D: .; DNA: TGTGCCAGCAGCCTCGGGGGGTCTGGAAACACCATATATTTT; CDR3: CASSLGGSGNTIYF
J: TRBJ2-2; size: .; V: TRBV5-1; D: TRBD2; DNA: TGCGCCAGCGGGGGGGGTAACACCGGGGAGCTGTTTTTT; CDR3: CASGGGNTGELFF
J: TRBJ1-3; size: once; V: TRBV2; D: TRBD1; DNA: TGTGCCAGCAGGGACAGGGGCTCTGGAAACACCATATATTTT; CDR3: CASRDRGSGNTIYF
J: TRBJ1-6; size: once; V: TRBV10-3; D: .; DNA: TGTGCCATCAGTGACTCAGGGGTCGGTAATTCACCCCTCCACTTT; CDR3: CAISDSGVGNSPLHF
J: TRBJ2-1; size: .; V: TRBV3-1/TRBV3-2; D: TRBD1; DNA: TGTGCCAGCAGCCTCGGGACAGGGGAACATGAGCAGTTCTTC; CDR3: CASSLGTGEHEQFF
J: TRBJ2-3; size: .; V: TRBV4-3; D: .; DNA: TGCGCCAGCAGCCAAGTACAGGAAAGCACAGATACGCAGTATTTT; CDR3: CASSQVQESTDTQYF
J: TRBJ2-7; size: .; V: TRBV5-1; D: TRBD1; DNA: TGCGCCAGCAGCCCGTCGGGACAGGGGTACGAGCAGTACTTC; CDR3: CASSPSGQGYEQYF
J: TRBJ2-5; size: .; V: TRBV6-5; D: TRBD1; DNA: TGTGCCAGCAGTTACAGGACAGGGTATGGGGAGACCCAGTACTTC; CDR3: CASSYRTGYGETQYF
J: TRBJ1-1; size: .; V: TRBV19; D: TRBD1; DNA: TGTGCCAGTAGTCAAGGGACAGGGCTTAACACTGAAGCTTTCTTT; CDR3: CASSQGTGLNTEAFF
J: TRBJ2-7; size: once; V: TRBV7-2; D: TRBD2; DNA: TGTGCCAGCAGCTCCTGGGACTACTCCTACGAGCAGTACTTC; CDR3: CASSSWDYSYEQYF
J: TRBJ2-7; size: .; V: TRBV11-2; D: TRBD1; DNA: TGTGCCAGCAGCTTACGACCAGACAGGGGGCAAAGGTACTTC; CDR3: CASSLRPDRGQRYF
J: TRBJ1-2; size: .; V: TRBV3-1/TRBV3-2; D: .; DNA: TGTGCCAGCAGCCAAGATAGAAGCGTCCCTCGGTGGAACTTC; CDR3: CASSQDRSVPRWNF
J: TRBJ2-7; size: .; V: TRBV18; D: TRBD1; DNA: TGTGCCAGCTCACCGGGACAGGGGGCGACGGAGCAGTACTTC; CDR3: CASSPGQGATEQYF
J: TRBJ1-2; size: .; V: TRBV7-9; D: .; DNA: TGTGCCAGCAGCTTGGGGACTCCCTACTATGGCTACACCTTC; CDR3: CASSLGTPYYGYTF
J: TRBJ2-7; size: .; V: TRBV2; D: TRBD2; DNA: TGTGCCAGCAGGACTAGCGGGGTTCCACCGCCGTACTTC; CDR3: CASRTSGVPPPYF
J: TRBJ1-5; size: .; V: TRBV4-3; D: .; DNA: TGCGCCAGCAGCCAGAATAGGGGCTATCAGCCCCAGCATTTT; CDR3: CASSQNRGYQPQHF
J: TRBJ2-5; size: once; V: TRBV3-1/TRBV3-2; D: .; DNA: TGTGCCAGCAGCCAAGTCCTAGGGACCCAGTACTTC; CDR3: CASSQVLGTQYF
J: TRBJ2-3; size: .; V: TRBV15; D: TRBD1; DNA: TGTGCCACCAGCAGACGGACAGGTACTAGCACAGATACGCAGTATTTT; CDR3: CATSRRTGTSTDTQYF
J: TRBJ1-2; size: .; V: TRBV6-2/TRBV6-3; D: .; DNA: TGTGCCAGCAGTCTTATAACTGGTGGTGGCTACACCTTC; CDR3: CASSLITGGGYTF
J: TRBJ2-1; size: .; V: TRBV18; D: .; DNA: TGTGCCAGCTCACCAGGCAGTTTGTTCCTTAACAATGAGCAGTTCTTC; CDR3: CASSPGSLFLNNEQFF
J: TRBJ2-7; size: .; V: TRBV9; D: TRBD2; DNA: TGTGCCAGCAGCGTAGGGGGAGGGTCCCACGAGCAGTACTTC; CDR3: CASSVGGGSHEQYF
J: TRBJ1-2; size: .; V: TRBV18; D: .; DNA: TGTGCCAGCTCACCAGGGACACGAAATGGCTACACCTTC; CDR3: CASSPGTRNGYTF
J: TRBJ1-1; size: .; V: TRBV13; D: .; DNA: TGTGCCAGCAGCCACCCCGGACAGTTCCTGAACACTGAAGCTTTCTTT; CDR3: CASSHPGQFLNTEAFF
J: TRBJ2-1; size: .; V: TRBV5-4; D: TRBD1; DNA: TGTGCCAGCAGCTTAACAGGGGGCGCACTAAATGAGCAGTTCTTC; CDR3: CASSLTGGALNEQFF
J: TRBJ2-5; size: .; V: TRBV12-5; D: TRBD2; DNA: TGTGCTAGTGGTTTGGTGGGGCTAGCGGGGGCTAAAAGTGTAGAGACCCAGTACTTC; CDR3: CASGLVGLAGAKSVETQYF
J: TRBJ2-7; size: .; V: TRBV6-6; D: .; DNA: TGTGCCAGCAGTTACCTGAGCCCTCAAAACTACGAGCAGTACTTC; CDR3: CASSYLSPQNYEQYF
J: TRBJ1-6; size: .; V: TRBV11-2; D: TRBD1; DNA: TGTGCCAGCAGCTTACGACAGGGTAATTCACCCCTCCACTTT; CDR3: CASSLRQGNSPLHF
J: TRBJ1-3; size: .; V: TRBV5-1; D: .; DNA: TGCGCCAGCAGCTTGATGGCCAAGAACTCTGGAAACACCATATATTTT; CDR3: CASSLMAKNSGNTIYF
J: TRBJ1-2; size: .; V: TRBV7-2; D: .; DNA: TGTGCCAGCAGCTTAATGGGCAGGGCGGGACACTATGGCTACACCTTC; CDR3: CASSLMGRAGHYGYTF
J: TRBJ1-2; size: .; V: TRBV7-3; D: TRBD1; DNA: TGTGCCAGCAGCTTATTAGGGGGCGACGGCTATGGCTACACCTTC; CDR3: CASSLLGGDGYGYTF
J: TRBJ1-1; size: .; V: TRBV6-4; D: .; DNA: TGTGCCAGCCAGGGAATGGGCACTGAAGCTTTCTTT; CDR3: CASQGMGTEAFF
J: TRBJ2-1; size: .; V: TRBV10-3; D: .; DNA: TGTGCCATCAGTGCAGTGGGCGAATTCCTGACGTTCTTC; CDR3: CAISAVGEFLTFF
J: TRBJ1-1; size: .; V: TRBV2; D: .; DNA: TGTGCCAGCAGTGGAAATGTAGGGGGGGGACACGAAGAGAACACTGAAGCTTTCTTT; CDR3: CASSGNVGGGHEENTEAFF
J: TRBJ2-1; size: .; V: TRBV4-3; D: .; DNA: TGCGCCAGCAGCCAAGAGAGCAGGGCAAATGAGCAGTTCTTC; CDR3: CASSQESRANEQFF
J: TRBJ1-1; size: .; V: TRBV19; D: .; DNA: TGTGCCAGTAGTATAACGGTGAACACTGAAGCTTTCTTT; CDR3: CASSITVNTEAFF
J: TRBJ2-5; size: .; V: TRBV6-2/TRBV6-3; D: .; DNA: TGTGCCAGCAGTTCCCGTGGTCATGAGGAGACCCAGTACTTC; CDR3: CASSSRGHEETQYF
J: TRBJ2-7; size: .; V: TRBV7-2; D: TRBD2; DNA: TGTGCCAGCAGCTTACTAGCGGTGGCCTACGAGCAGTACTTC; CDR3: CASSLLAVAYEQYF
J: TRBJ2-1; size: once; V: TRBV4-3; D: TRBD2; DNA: TGCGCCAGCAGCCAAGATCTGGGGCGGGGGACCTACAATGAGCAGTTCTTC; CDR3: CASSQDLGRGTYNEQFF
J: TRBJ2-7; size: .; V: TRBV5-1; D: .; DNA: TGCGCCAGCAGCATACAGGCTAATCGCTACGAGCAGTACTTC; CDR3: CASSIQANRYEQYF
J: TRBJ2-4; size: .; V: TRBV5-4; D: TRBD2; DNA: TGTGCCAGCAGTCCACCCCCGGGGGGAGAAAACATTCAGTACTTC; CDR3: CASSPPPGGENIQYF
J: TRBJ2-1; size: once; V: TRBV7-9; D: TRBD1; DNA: TGTGCCAGCAGCGTAGGTGACCCAGGGGGTCCGTTCTTC; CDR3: CASSVGDPGGPFF
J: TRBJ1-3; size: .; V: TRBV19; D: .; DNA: TGTGCCAGTACCCGAAGACTCGGAAACACCATATATTTT; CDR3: CASTRRLGNTIYF
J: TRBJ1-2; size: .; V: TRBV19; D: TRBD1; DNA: TGTGCCAGTTACGACCCGCCGGGACAGGGGTATGGCTACACCTTC; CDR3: CASYDPPGQGYGYTF
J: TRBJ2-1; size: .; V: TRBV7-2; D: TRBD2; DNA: TGTGCCAGCAGCACCCCCGGGGGGGATGAGCAGTTCTTC; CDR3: CASSTPGGDEQFF
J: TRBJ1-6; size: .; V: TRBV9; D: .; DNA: TGTGCCAGCAGCGTAGAGGCAGCCGTCGCGGCACCCCTCCACTTT; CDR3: CASSVEAAVAAPLHF
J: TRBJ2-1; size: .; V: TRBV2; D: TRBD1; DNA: TGTGCCAGCAGCATGACAGGGGCCAGCTCCTACAATGAGCAGTTCTTC; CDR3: CASSMTGASSYNEQFF
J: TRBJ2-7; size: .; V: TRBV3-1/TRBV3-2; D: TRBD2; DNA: TGTGCCAGCAGCCAAGGGACTAGCGGCTCCTACGAGCAGTACTTC; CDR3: CASSQGTSGSYEQYF
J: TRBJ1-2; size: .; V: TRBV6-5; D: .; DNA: TGTGCCAGCAGTTACTCCTATCAGGTTAACTATGGCTACACCTTC; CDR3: CASSYSYQVNYGYTF
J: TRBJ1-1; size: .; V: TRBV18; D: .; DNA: TGTGCCAGCTCACCCTCGCAGGGCACTGAAGCTTTCTTT; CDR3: CASSPSQGTEAFF
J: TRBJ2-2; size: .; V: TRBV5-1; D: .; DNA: TGCGCCAGCAGCTTAACCGTGTCGAGCACCGGGGAGCTGTTTTTT; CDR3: CASSLTVSSTGELFF
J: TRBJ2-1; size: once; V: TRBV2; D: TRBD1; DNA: TGTGCCAGCAGGGGGCCAGGGGGCGCGCCTTACAATGAGCAGTTCTTC; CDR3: CASRGPGGAPYNEQFF
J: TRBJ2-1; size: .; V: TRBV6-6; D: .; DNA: TGTGCCAGCGCTTGGCCGCGGGGTGAGCAGTTCTTC; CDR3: CASAWPRGEQFF
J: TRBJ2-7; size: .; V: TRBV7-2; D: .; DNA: TGTGCCAGCAGCTTCTTTTACGAGCAGTACTTC; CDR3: CASSFFYEQYF
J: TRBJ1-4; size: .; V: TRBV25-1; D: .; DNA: TGTGCCAGCAGTGAAACTGGGGGGGGTTGGACTGAAAAACTGTTTTTT; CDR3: CASSETGGGWTEKLFF
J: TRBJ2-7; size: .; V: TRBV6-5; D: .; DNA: TGTGCCAGCACCTTGAGCTCCTACGAGCAGTACTTC; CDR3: CASTLSSYEQYF
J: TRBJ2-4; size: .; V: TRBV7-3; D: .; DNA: TGTGCCAGCAGCTTAACAGGGGGAAACATTCAGTACTTC; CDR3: CASSLTGGNIQYF
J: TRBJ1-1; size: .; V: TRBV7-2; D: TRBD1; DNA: TGTGCCAGCAGCTTCCCGGGACAGGACTACCTACGACGGACTGAAGCTTTCTTT; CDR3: CASSFPGQDYLRRTEAFF
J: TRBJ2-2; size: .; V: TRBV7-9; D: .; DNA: TGTGCCAGCAGCTTCCGACAGGAGAACACCGGGGAGCTGTTTTTT; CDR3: CASSFRQENTGELFF
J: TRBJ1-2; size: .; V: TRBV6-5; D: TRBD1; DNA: TGTGCCAGCCGGGACAGAAACTATGGCTACACCTTC; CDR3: CASRDRNYGYTF